What follows describes a single T cell receptor beta chain. What it binds is unknown. The donors were in the roughly 130-subject validation cohort, distinct from the roughly 600-subject first cohort. The data were obtained in a study of cytomegalovirus exposure and HLA in healthy donors. Across the whole study: The 90 to 150 validation repertoires, a later analysis reported, used the same platform as the approximately 730 repertoires from the first cohort. The study's findings and limits: The tendency of first-cohort TCR clusters to co-occur in the 130 or so validation repertoires was identified by a subsequent analysis.

Sequenced by immunoSEQ multiplex PCR; TCRdb stores in-frame clones only, minus some. The sample carries about 250,000 clones, roughly 87% recorded once. Trimming shortened V by 3 bases and J by 0 bases, and 10 bases separated the two germline ends. The CDR3 totals 15 residues. Germline V CDR1 and CDR2: ENHRY, SYGVKD. The gene calls are TRBV10-3 and TRBJ2-3, with D perhaps given as TRBD1 or TRBD2 (5 bases each). What was sequenced was PBMCs. This receptor was obtained from a man between 18 and 29 years old in good health and CMV-seropositive. CDR3 in amino acids: CAISDGGTSTDTQYF. In DNA, the CDR3 is TGTGCCATCAGTGATGGGGGTACTAGCACAGATACGCAGTATTTT.